This T cell receptor (beta chain) appears in the sequencing data of a study of OX40 agonist ivuxolimab in advanced cancers. Sequencing was performed with immunoSEQ multiplex PCR; in TCRdb, only in-frame clones are kept and a portion is missing. The data show tens of thousands of clones, 93% seen once. Unmatched junction bases numbered 3, after V lost 2 bases and J lost 6 bases. The CDR3 runs to 14 residues. The germline V gene encodes CDR1 MNHEY and CDR2 SMNVEV (reference sequence). A history of autoimmune disease or systemic immunosuppression excluded patients. The receptor was isolated from an adult with an advanced solid tumor such as melanoma, head and neck, liver or kidney cancer. The specimen was CD4+ or CD8+ T cells sorted from blood, collected in a trial of the OX40 agonist ivuxolimab. This chain links TRBV27 with TRBJ2-7, with 11 positions matching TRBD2. This CDR3 reads CASSLGTSGVEQYF. The CDR3, as DNA: TGTGCCAGCAGTTTAGGGACTAGCGGCGTCGAGCAGTACTTC.